This TCR beta chain derives from a study of OX40 agonist ivuxolimab in advanced cancers. As for the study in general: Patients were dosed with the agonistic anti-OX40 (CD134) antibody ivuxolimab. Earlier anti-PD-1, anti-PD-L1 or anti-CTLA-4 therapy was permitted; around 40% had received some.

V was clipped by 5 bases and J by 0 bases, with 15 bases between them. The CDR3 spans 16 residues. The germline gives CDR1 SEHNR, CDR2 FQNEAQ (reference sequence). Of note for this clone: Its antigen is unknown.

The assay was immunoSEQ multiplex PCR, and TCRdb's table has in-frame clones only and misses some. The sample consists of over 70,000 clones, approximately 91% of them appearing once. Study-level findings and limits: Clones of CD4+ and CD8+ blood T cells grew by week 6 at doses of 0.1 to 3.0 mg/kg.

The sequenced sample was CD4+ or CD8+ T cells sorted from blood, obtained in a trial of the OX40 agonist ivuxolimab. This TCR came from an adult with an advanced solid tumor such as melanoma, head and neck, liver or kidney cancer. The chain employs TRBV7-9 and TRBJ2-3, with D maybe TRBD2 (5 bases). This CDR3 is CASSLGLPISTDTQYF. In DNA form, the CDR3 reads TGTGCCAGCAGCCTTGGACTCCCTATCAGCACAGATACGCAGTATTTT.